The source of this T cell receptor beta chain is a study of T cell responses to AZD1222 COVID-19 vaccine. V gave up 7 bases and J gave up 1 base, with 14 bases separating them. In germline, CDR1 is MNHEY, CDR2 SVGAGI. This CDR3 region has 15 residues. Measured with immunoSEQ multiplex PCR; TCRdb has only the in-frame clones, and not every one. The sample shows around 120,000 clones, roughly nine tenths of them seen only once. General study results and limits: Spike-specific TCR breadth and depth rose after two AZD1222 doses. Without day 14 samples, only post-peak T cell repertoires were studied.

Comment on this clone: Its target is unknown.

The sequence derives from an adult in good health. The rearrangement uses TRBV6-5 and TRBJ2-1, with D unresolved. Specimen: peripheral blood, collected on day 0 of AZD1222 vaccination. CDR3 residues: CASNPILQSYNEQFF. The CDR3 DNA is TGTGCCAGCAACCCAATTCTCCAGTCCTACAATGAGCAGTTCTTC.